This TCR beta chain was identified during a study of blood T cell repertoires in COVID-19. Study at large: The origin of the acute and convalescent COVID-19 samples was the United States, Italy and Spain. T cells, B-cell-depleted T cells, or PBMCs supplied cDNA or gDNA.

Here immunoSEQ multiplex PCR was the method, and the copy in TCRdb shows in-frame clones only, minus some. The profile shows 26,000 or so clones, roughly 79% of them singletons. The CDR3 is 11 residues long. Trimming cost V 4 bases and J 10 bases, with 10 bases left between them. Germline CDR1 is SGHAT and CDR2 is FQNNGV. This receptor was identified in a man between 65 and 85 years old with acute or convalescent COVID-19. The chain recombines TRBV11-2 with TRBJ2-5; TRBD2 is a possible D gene (7 bases). Material for sequencing was peripheral blood. CDR3 bases: TGTGCCAGCAGCTGGGGGGGCGTCCAGTACTTC. This translates into CASSWGGVQYF.